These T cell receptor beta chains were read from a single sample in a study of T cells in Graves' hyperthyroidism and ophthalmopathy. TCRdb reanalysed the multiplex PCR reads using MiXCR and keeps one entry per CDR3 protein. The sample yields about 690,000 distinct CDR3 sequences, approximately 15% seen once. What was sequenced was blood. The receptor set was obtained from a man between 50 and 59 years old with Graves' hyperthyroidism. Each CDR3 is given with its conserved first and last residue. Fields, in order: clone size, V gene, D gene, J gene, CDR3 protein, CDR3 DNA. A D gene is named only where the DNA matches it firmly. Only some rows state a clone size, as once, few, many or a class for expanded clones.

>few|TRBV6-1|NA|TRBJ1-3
CASSRGQDSGNTIYF
TGTGCCAGCAGTCGGGGACAAGACTCTGGAAACACCATATATTTT
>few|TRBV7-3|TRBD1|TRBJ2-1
CASSLGGQVNNEQFF
TGTGCCAGCAGCTTAGGGGGACAGGTGAACAATGAGCAGTTCTTC
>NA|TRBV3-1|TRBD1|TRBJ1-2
CASRVQGASGYTF
TGTGCCAGCAGAGTTCAGGGGGCGAGCGGCTACACCTTC
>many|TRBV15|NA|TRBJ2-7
CATSRGDTNYEQYF
TGTGCCACCAGCAGAGGGGACACTAACTACGAGCAGTACTTC
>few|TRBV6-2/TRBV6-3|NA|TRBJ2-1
CASARYNEQFF
TGTGCCAGCGCGCGCTACAATGAGCAGTTCTTC
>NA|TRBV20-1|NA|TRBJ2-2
CSARDPVAGELFF
TGCAGTGCTAGAGATCCGGTGGCCGGGGAGCTGTTTTTT
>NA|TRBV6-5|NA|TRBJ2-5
CASSYSGTAQETQYF
TGTGCCAGCAGTTACTCGGGGACGGCTCAAGAGACCCAGTACTTC
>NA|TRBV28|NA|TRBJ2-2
CASSLSYTTGELFF
TGTGCCAGCAGTTTATCCTACACCACCGGGGAGCTGTTTTTT
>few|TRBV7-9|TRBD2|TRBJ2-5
CASTKLAGSVETQYF
TGTGCCAGCACAAAACTAGCGGGAAGTGTCGAGACCCAGTACTTC
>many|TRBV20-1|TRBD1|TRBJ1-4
CSARTGVIEKLFF
TGCAGTGCCAGAACAGGGGTAATTGAAAAACTGTTTTTT
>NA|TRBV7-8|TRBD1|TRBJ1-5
CASSLEQGHVQPQHF
TGTGCCAGCAGCTTAGAACAGGGGCACGTTCAGCCCCAGCATTTT
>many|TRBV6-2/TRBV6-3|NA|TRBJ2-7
CASSYSTELISSYEQYF
TGTGCCAGCAGTTACTCGACTGAGCTCATTAGCAGCTACGAGCAGTACTTC
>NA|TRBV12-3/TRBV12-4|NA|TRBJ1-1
CASSFKSNTEAFF
TGTGCCAGCAGTTTCAAATCGAACACTGAAGCTTTCTTT
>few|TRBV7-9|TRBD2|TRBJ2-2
CASSLGGRGNTGELFF
TGTGCCAGCAGCTTGGGCGGGAGAGGGAACACCGGGGAGCTGTTTTTT
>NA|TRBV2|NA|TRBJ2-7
CASSAWGDSYEQYF
TGTGCCAGCAGTGCCTGGGGGGACTCCTACGAGCAGTACTTC
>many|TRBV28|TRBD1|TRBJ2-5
CASRGTGGGQETQYF
TGTGCCAGCAGAGGGACAGGGGGCGGACAAGAGACCCAGTACTTC
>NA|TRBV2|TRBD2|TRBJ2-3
CASSVPLGLGVGDTQYF
TGTGCCAGCAGTGTCCCTCTTGGACTAGGAGTTGGAGATACGCAGTATTTT
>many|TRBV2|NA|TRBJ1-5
CASTDSNQPQHF
TGTGCCAGCACTGATAGCAATCAGCCCCAGCATTTT
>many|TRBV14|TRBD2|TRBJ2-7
CASSLLAGVQYEQYF
TGTGCCAGCAGCTTACTAGCGGGAGTCCAATACGAGCAGTACTTC
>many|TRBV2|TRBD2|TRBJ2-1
CASTRLAGVSYNEQFF
TGTGCCAGCACCCGACTAGCGGGAGTCTCCTACAATGAGCAGTTCTTC
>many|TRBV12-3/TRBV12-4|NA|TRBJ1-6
CASSLFDTNNSPLHF
TGTGCCAGCAGTCTCTTCGACACTAATAATTCACCCCTCCACTTT
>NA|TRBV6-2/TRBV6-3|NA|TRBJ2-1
CASATSNDEQFF
TGTGCCAGCGCTACTAGCAACGATGAGCAGTTCTTC
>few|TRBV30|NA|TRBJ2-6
CAWSVREWTGANVLTF
TGTGCCTGGAGTGTACGGGAGTGGACCGGGGCCAACGTCCTGACTTTC
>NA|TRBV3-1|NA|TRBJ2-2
CASSQVGGGPNTGELFF
TGTGCCAGCAGCCAAGTGGGGGGCGGGCCGAACACCGGGGAGCTGTTTTTT
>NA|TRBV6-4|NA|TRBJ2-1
CASSDPYCCGYYNEQFF
TGTGCCAGCAGTGACCCGTATTGTTGCGGGTATTACAATGAGCAGTTCTTC
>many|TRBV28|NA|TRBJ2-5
CASSSPGHQETQYF
TGTGCCAGCAGTAGTCCGGGACACCAAGAGACCCAGTACTTC
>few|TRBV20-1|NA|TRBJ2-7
CSAVFLPYEQYF
TGCAGTGCTGTATTCCTACCCTACGAGCAGTACTTC
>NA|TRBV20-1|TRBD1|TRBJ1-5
CSARTGPNQPQHF
TGCAGTGCAAGGACAGGACCCAATCAGCCCCAGCATTTT
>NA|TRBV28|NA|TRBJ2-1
CASTTGADYNEQFF
TGTGCCAGCACTACGGGAGCGGACTACAATGAGCAGTTCTTC
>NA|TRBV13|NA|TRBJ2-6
CASSLAYRTTGANVLTF
TGTGCCAGCAGCTTAGCCTATCGGACAACTGGGGCCAACGTCCTGACTTTC
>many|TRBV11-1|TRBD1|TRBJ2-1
CASSPGGRYNEQFF
TGTGCCAGCAGTCCAGGGGGCCGGTACAATGAGCAGTTCTTC
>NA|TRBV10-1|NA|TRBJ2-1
CASSDKREPSSYNEQFF
TGCGCCAGCAGTGATAAGCGCGAACCAAGCTCCTACAATGAGCAGTTCTTC
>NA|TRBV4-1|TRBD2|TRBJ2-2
CASSQDKYRTSGRGNTGELFF
TGCGCCAGCAGCCAAGATAAATATAGGACTAGCGGGAGAGGAAACACCGGGGAGCTGTTTTTT
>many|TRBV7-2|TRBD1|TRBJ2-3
CASSRDRASADTQYF
TGTGCCAGCAGCCGGGACAGGGCGTCGGCAGATACGCAGTATTTT
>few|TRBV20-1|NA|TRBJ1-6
CSARDPRDNSPLHF
TGCAGTGCTAGAGATCCACGGGACAATTCACCCCTCCACTTT
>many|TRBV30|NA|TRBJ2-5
CAWSGPETQYF
TGTGCCTGGAGTGGTCCGGAGACCCAGTACTTC
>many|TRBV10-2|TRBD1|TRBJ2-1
CASSERDRVWSNEQFF
TGCGCCAGCAGTGAGAGGGACAGGGTATGGTCCAATGAGCAGTTCTTC
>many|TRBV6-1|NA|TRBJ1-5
CASSIVGGGGHKVGNQPQHF
TGTGCCAGCAGCATCGTGGGCGGGGGGGGGCACAAGGTGGGCAATCAGCCCCAGCATTTT
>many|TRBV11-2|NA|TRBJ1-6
CASSLVNSYNSPLHF
TGTGCCAGCAGCTTAGTAAACTCCTATAATTCACCCCTCCACTTT
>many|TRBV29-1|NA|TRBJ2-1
CSKRLANEQFF
TGCAGCAAAAGACTTGCCAATGAGCAGTTCTTC
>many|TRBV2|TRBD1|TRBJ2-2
CASREQGAAGELFF
TGTGCCAGCAGGGAACAGGGGGCGGCGGGGGAGCTGTTTTTT
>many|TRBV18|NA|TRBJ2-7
CASSPPEGSPYEQYF
TGTGCCAGCTCACCACCGGAGGGAAGCCCCTACGAGCAGTACTTC
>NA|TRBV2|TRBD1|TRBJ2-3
CASSARDRGRTDTQYF
TGTGCCAGCAGTGCGAGGGACAGGGGGCGCACAGATACGCAGTATTTT
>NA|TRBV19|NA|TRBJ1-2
CASRAGHPFGYGYTF
TGTGCCAGTAGGGCCGGACACCCCTTTGGCTATGGCTACACCTTC
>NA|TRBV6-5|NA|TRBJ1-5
CASSYSELVVYQPQHF
TGTGCCAGCAGTTACTCGGAACTGGTGGTTTACCAGCCCCAGCATTTT
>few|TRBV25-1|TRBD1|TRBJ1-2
CASSGPGQPNYGYTF
TGTGCCAGCAGTGGTCCGGGACAGCCTAACTATGGCTACACCTTC
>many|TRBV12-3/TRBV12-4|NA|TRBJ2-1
CASSSLQEKPYNEQFF
TGTGCCAGCAGTTCCTTACAGGAAAAACCTTACAATGAGCAGTTCTTC
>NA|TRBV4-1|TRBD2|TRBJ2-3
CASSQEGFVGGDTQYF
TGCGCCAGCAGCCAAGAAGGGTTTGTGGGAGGGGATACGCAGTATTTT
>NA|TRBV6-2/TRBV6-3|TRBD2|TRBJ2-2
CASSYSGLAGAGTGELFF
TGTGCCAGCAGTTACTCAGGACTAGCGGGAGCCGGGACCGGGGAGCTGTTTTTT
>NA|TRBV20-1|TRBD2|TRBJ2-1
CSARDVAGGPSYNEQFF
TGCAGTGCTAGAGATGTAGCGGGAGGCCCCTCCTACAATGAGCAGTTCTTC
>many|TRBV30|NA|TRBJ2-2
CAWSVGGELFF
TGTGCCTGGAGTGTTGGCGGGGAGCTGTTTTTT
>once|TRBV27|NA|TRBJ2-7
CGSSFGSTYEQYF
TGTGGCAGCAGTTTTGGATCGACCTACGAGCAGTACTTC
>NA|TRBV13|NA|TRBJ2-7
CASGPSSYEQYF
TGTGCCAGCGGCCCAAGCTCCTACGAGCAGTACTTC
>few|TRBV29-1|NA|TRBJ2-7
CSVAFGSEEVQYF
TGCAGCGTTGCTTTCGGTTCGGAGGAGGTGCAGTACTTC
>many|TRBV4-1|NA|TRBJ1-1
CASSQEMRAPEAFF
TGCGCCAGCAGCCAAGAAATGAGAGCCCCTGAAGCTTTCTTT
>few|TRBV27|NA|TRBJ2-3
CASSSPLDTDTQYF
TGTGCCAGCAGTTCCCCGCTCGACACAGATACGCAGTATTTT